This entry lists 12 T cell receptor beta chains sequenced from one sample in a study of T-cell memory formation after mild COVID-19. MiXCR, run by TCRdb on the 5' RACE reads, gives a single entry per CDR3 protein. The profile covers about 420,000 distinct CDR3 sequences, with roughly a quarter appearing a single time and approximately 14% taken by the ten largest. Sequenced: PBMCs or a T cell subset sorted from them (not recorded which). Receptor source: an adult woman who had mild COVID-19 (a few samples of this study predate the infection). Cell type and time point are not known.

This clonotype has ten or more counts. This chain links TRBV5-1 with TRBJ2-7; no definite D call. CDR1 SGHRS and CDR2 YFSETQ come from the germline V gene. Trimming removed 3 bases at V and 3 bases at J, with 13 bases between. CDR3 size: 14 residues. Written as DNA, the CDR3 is TGCGCCAGCAGCTCCGGTAACGGAATCTACGAGCAGTACTTC. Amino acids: CASSSGNGIYEQYF.

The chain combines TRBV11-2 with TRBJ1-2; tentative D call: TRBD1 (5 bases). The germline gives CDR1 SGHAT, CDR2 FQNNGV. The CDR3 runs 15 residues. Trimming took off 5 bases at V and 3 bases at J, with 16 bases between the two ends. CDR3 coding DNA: TGTGCCAGCAGCCAACCAAACTTAGGGGACTATGGCTACACCTTC. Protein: CASSQPNLGDYGYTF.

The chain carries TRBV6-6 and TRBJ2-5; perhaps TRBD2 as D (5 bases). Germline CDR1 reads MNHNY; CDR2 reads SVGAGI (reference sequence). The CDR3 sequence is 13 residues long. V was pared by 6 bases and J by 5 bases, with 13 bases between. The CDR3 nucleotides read TGTGCCAGCAGCTCTAGCTACTCCGAGACCCAGTACTTC. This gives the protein CASSSSYSETQYF.

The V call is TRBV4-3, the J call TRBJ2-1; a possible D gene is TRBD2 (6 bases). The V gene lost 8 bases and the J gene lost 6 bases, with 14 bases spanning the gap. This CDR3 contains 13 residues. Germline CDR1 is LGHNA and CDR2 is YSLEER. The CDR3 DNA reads TGCGCCAGCGGGGGACTCCTACGCAATGAGCAGTTCTTC. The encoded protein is CASGGLLRNEQFF.

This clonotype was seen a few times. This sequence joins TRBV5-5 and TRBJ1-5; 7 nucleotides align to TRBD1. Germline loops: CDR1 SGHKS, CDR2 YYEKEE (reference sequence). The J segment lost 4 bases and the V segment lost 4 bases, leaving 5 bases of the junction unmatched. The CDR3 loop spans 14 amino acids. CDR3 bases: TGTGCCAGCAGCGGGGGACAGAGAAATCAGCCCCAGCATTTT. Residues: CASSGGQRNQPQHF.

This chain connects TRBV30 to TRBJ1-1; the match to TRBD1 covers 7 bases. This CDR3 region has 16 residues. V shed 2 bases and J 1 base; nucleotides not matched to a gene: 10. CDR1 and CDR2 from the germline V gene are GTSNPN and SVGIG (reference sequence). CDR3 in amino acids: CAWSWGGTVANTEAFF. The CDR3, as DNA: TGTGCCTGGAGTTGGGGGGGGACAGTAGCGAACACTGAAGCTTTCTTT.

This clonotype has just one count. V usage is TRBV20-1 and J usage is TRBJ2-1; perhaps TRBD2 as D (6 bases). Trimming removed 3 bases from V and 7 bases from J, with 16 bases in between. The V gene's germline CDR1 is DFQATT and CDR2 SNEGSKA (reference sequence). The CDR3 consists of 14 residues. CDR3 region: CSASKPGLGNEQFF. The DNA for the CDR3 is TGCAGTGCTAGCAAACCGGGACTGGGGAATGAGCAGTTCTTC.

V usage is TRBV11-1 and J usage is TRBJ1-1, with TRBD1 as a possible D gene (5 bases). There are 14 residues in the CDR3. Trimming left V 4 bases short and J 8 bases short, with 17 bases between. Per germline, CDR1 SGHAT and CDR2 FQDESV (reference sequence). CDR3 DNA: TGTGCCAGCAGCTACTCTAAGTGGGGCTACGAAGCTTTCTTT. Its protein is CASSYSKWGYEAFF.

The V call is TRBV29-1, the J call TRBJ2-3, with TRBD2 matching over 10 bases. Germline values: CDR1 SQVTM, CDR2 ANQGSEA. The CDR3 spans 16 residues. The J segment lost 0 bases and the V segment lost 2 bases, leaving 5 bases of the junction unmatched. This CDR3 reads CSVESSGGPSTDTQYF. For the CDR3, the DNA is TGCAGCGTTGAATCTAGCGGGGGACCTAGCACAGATACGCAGTATTTT.

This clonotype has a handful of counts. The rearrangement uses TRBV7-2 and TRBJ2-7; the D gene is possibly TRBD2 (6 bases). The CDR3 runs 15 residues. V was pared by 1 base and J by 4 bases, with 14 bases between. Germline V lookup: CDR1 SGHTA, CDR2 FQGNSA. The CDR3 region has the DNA TGTGCCAGCAGCTTAGTTGTTAGCGGAGAGTACGAGCAGTACTTC. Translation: CASSLVVSGEYEQYF.

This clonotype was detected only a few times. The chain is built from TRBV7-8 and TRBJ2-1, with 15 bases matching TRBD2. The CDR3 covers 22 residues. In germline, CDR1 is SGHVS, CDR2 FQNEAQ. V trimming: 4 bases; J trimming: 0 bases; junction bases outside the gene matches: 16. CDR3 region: CASSSSRWGTSGRKGSYNEQFF. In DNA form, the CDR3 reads TGTGCCAGCAGCTCCTCGAGATGGGGGACTAGCGGGAGGAAGGGCTCCTACAATGAGCAGTTCTTC.

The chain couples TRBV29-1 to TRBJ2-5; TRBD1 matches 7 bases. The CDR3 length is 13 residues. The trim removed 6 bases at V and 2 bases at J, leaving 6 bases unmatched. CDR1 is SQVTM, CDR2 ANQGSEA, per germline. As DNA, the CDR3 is TGCAGCGTGGACGGGACAGATCAAGAGACCCAGTACTTC. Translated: CSVDGTDQETQYF.